The next 30 T cell receptor beta chains were all read from a single sample in a study of cytomegalovirus exposure and HLA in healthy donors. The PCR ran on 60 Vbeta and 13 Jbeta primers. The method was immunoSEQ multiplex PCR; TCRdb's version includes in-frame clones alone and lacks a portion of them. Recorded for this sample: fewer than 75,000 clones. Sequenced material: PBMCs. The receptors here all came from a boy between 10 and 17 years old in good health and CMV-seronegative.

This chain joins TRBV5-1 and TRBJ1-5, with TRBD1 as a possible D gene (6 bases). V was clipped by 0 bases and J by 3 bases, with 10 bases between them. The CDR3 extends over 15 amino acids. From germline, CDR1 is SGHRS and CDR2 YFSETQ. The CDR3, as DNA: TGCGCCAGCAGCTTGGTGGCGGGGGCCAATCAGCCCCAGCATTTT. Its translation is CASSLVAGANQPQHF.

The gene calls are TRBV4-2 and TRBJ1-3; no firm D call. Trimming pared 0 bases from V and 7 bases from J, leaving 7 bases between. Germline V gene lookup returns CDR1 LGHNA and CDR2 YNFKEQ. The CDR3 has 13 residues. The CDR3 loop is CASSQDTGNTIYF. As DNA, the CDR3 is TGTGCCAGCAGCCAAGATACCGGGAACACCATATATTTT.

This rearrangement joins TRBV29-1 to TRBJ2-2, with 16 bases matching TRBD2. Germline CDR1 is SQVTM and CDR2 is ANQGSEA. This CDR3 has 20 residues. V lost 6 bases, J lost 4 bases, and 17 bases stayed unmatched. This CDR3 is CSVVIPAGTSGGAVTGELFF. The CDR3 region has the DNA TGCAGCGTGGTGATTCCTGCCGGGACTAGCGGGGGGGCCGTCACCGGGGAGCTGTTTTTT.

This chain uses TRBV7-7 with TRBJ2-5; 10 bases map to TRBD1. The CDR3 covers 15 residues. V was pared by 4 bases and J by 7 bases, with 9 bases of the junction left unmatched. Per germline, CDR1 SSHAT and CDR2 FNYEAQ (reference sequence). The CDR3 reads CASSSRRTGGGTQYF. CDR3 coding DNA: TGTGCCAGCAGCTCCCGAAGGACAGGGGGGGGGACCCAGTACTTC.

The rearrangement joins TRBV15 to TRBJ2-5; TRBD2 is a possible D gene (5 bases). Looked up from germline, CDR1 is LNHNV and CDR2 is YYDKDF (reference sequence). Between the trimmed V and J ends, which lost 4 bases and 7 bases, there was a span of 19 bases. This CDR3 spans 15 amino acids. This CDR3 is CATSKDRAAAGTQYF. The CDR3 DNA sequence: TGTGCCACCAGCAAAGATCGAGCGGCCGCGGGGACCCAGTACTTC.

The rearrangement uses TRBV11-3 and TRBJ1-1, with D possibly TRBD1 on 6 matching bases. The V gene lost 2 bases and the J gene lost 6 bases, with 13 bases spanning the gap. This CDR3 spans 14 amino acids. Germline loops: CDR1 SGHNT, CDR2 YENEEA. The CDR3 is CASSLSAGAPEAFF. In DNA form, the CDR3 reads TGTGCCAGCAGCTTATCGGCAGGGGCCCCTGAAGCTTTCTTT. The full variable domain, its missing parts supplied by reference TRBV11-3 and TRBJ1-1, is EAGVVQSPRYKIIEKKQPVAFWCNPISGHNTLYWYLQNLGQGPELLIRYENEEAVDDSQLPKDRFSAERLKGVDSTLKIQPAELGDSAVYLCASSLSAGAPEAFFGQGTRLTVV.

The chain combines TRBV27 with TRBJ2-2, with 7 bases that match TRBD2. Trimming took 4 bases from V and 2 from J; bases not matched to a gene: 4. The CDR3 covers 15 residues. CDR1 MNHEY and CDR2 SMNVEV come from the germline V gene (reference sequence). The CDR3 DNA is TGTGCCAGCAGTTGGCTAGCGGACAACACCGGGGAGCTGTTTTTT. This sequence encodes CASSWLADNTGELFF.

This sequence joins TRBV6-1 and TRBJ1-2; D is unclear. Germline V lookup: CDR1 MNHNS, CDR2 SASEGT. Trimming left V 0 bases short and J 7 bases short, with 18 bases between. The CDR3 totals 16 residues. The CDR3 bases are TGTGCCAGCAGTGAAGCGCAGTGGAGTGGTCTCGGTGGCTACACCTTC. This gives the protein CASSEAQWSGLGGYTF.

The chain carries TRBV19 and TRBJ1-2; TRBD1 agrees at 9 bases. The trim removed 6 bases at V and 1 base at J, leaving 12 bases unmatched. The CDR3 loop spans 17 amino acids. In germline, CDR1 is LNHDA, CDR2 SQIVND (reference sequence). CDR3 region: CASSSTGGGFLNYGYTF. The CDR3 bases are TGTGCCAGTAGCTCAACAGGGGGCGGCTTCCTTAACTATGGCTACACCTTC.

This chain links TRBV27 with TRBJ2-3, with 15 bases lining up with TRBD2. Trimming took 7 bases from V and 0 from J; bases not matched to a gene: 5. CDR3 size: 17 residues. Germline V gives CDR1 MNHEY, CDR2 SMNVEV (reference sequence). The CDR3 nucleotides are TGTGCCAGCACCGGGACTAGCGGGAGGCTAAGCACAGATACGCAGTATTTT. Its protein product is CASTGTSGRLSTDTQYF.

The chain carries TRBV7-6 and TRBJ2-3, with 10 nucleotides matching TRBD2. CDR1 SGHVS and CDR2 FNYEAQ come from the germline V gene. The J segment lost 6 bases and the V segment lost 4 bases, leaving 10 bases of the junction unmatched. This CDR3 spans 16 amino acids. CDR3 in amino acids: CASSSREAGGADTQYF. In DNA form, the CDR3 reads TGTGCCAGCAGCTCGAGGGAAGCGGGAGGGGCGGATACGCAGTATTTT.

The V call is TRBV7-3, the J call TRBJ2-5, with TRBD2 as a possible D gene (6 bases). V gave up 2 bases and J gave up 5 bases, with 9 bases separating them. Germline lookup yields CDR1 SGHTA and CDR2 FQGTGA. The CDR3 is 13 residues long. The DNA for the CDR3 is TGTGCCAGCAGCTTAGGGGGACTCGAGACCCAGTACTTC. This gives the protein CASSLGGLETQYF.

The gene calls are TRBV2 and TRBJ1-1, with a possible D match to TRBD1 (5 bases). This CDR3 comprises 12 residues. Germline values: CDR1 SNHLY, CDR2 FYNNEI. Trimming removed 6 bases from V and 11 bases from J, with 16 bases in between. The DNA of the CDR3 is TGTGCCAGCAGACGAGACAGTCCTGCCGCTTTCTTT. Protein product: CASRRDSPAAFF.

The CDR3 DNA reads as TGTGCCAGCAGCCCCGTAGGCCAGGTACCGTACTTC. Translated, it gives CASSPVGQVPYF. V gene TRBV7-2 combines with J gene TRBJ2-7; no clear D gene. In germline, CDR1 is SGHTA, CDR2 FQGNSA. Between the trimmed V and J ends, which lost 5 bases and 12 bases, there was a span of 17 bases. This CDR3 region has 12 residues.

The rearrangement links TRBV7-2 to TRBJ1-2, with 7 bases that match TRBD1. CDR1 and CDR2 from the germline V gene are SGHTA and FQGNSA. J gave up 8 bases and V 5 bases, and 11 bases lay outside the gene matches. The CDR3 is 14 amino acids. For the CDR3, the DNA is TGTGCCAGCAGCGGGGCCGGGACAGAAGGAGGCTACACCTTC. Amino acids: CASSGAGTEGGYTF.

The chain employs TRBV10-1 and TRBJ2-2, with a weak D call TRBD1 (5 bases). Germline lookup yields CDR1 WNHNN and CDR2 SYGVQD (reference sequence). This CDR3 spans 13 amino acids. V lost 4 bases, J lost 5 bases, and 8 bases lay in between. The CDR3 here is CASSGTPTGELFF. CDR3 coding DNA: TGCGCCAGCAGTGGGACACCGACCGGGGAGCTGTTTTTT.

The chain uses TRBV14 and TRBJ2-3; 12 nucleotides agree with TRBD2. Unmatched junction bases numbered 6, after V lost 0 bases and J lost 5 bases. This CDR3 comprises 17 residues. Germline V gene lookup returns CDR1 SGHDN and CDR2 FVKESK. CDR3 region: CASSQDPSGRALDTQYF. The CDR3 DNA is TGTGCCAGCAGCCAAGATCCTAGCGGGAGGGCCCTAGATACGCAGTATTTT. Full variable domain (remainder filled in from reference TRBV14 and TRBJ2-3): EAGVTQFPSHSVIEKGQTVTLRCDPISGHDNLYWYRRVMGKEIKFLLHFVKESKQDESGMPNNRFLAERTGGTYSTLKVQPAELEDSGVYFCASSQDPSGRALDTQYFGPGTRLTVL.

The J gene is TRBJ2-1, the V gene TRBV18; D ambiguous. V dropped 0 bases and J dropped 3 bases, with 9 bases sitting between them. Germline V gives CDR1 KGHSH, CDR2 LQKENI. The CDR3 is 15 residues long. Here the CDR3 DNA reads TGTGCCAGCTCACCACCCAGTGAGCGCTACAATGAGCAGTTCTTC. It is translated as CASSPPSERYNEQFF.

J is TRBJ1-5 and V is TRBV18; a weak D match, TRBD1 (5 bases). The CDR3 is 15 residues long. Between the trimmed V and J ends, which lost 6 bases and 1 base, there was a span of 13 bases. CDR1 KGHSH and CDR2 LQKENI come from the germline V gene. CDR3 DNA sequence: TGTGCCAGCTCCCAAGGGAGGGACAGCAATCAGCCCCAGCATTTT. Residues: CASSQGRDSNQPQHF.

The DNA for the CDR3 is TGTGCCAGCAGCTCAGGACAGGGCATGGGGACCCAGTACTTC. Protein sequence: CASSSGQGMGTQYF. The rearrangement uses TRBV7-7 and TRBJ2-5; 8 bases are shared with TRBD1. The CDR3 contains 14 residues. Germline values: CDR1 SSHAT, CDR2 FNYEAQ (reference sequence). The J segment lost 7 bases and the V segment lost 4 bases, leaving 8 bases of the junction unmatched.

The rearrangement uses TRBV6-5 and TRBJ1-5, with D possibly being TRBD1 (6 bases). The germline gives CDR1 MNHEY, CDR2 SVGAGI. This CDR3 region has 15 residues. Deletions cut 6 bases from V and 2 bases from J, with 14 bases between. CDR3 coding DNA: TGTGCCAGCAGGAGGGAACAGGGACGCAATCAGCCCCAGCATTTT. Amino acid sequence: CASRREQGRNQPQHF.

Here the CDR3 reads CANAGGPRAGELFF. CDR3 bases: TGTGCCAATGCGGGAGGGCCTCGGGCCGGGGAGCTGTTTTTT. This chain links TRBV10-3 with TRBJ2-2; TRBD2 matches at 9 bases. CDR3 length: 14 amino acids. V was clipped by 10 bases and J by 6 bases; unmatched bases: 9. Germline V lookup: CDR1 ENHRY, CDR2 SYGVKD.

This chain's CDR3 is CASSDAGANVLTF. The CDR3 region has the DNA TGCGCCAGCAGTGACGCTGGGGCCAACGTCCTGACTTTC. The gene calls are TRBV10-1 and TRBJ2-6; D uncertain. The V end lost 3 bases, the J end lost 2 bases, and 2 bases lay between the germline ends. The CDR3 spans 13 residues. Germline V lookup: CDR1 WNHNN, CDR2 SYGVQD (reference sequence).

The chain couples TRBV9 to TRBJ2-1; D ambiguous. The CDR3 is made up of 12 amino acids. CDR1 SGDLS and CDR2 YYNGEE come from the germline V gene. Trimming removed 4 bases from V and 5 bases from J, with 7 bases in between. CDR3 in DNA: TGTGCCAGCAGCCCAGGCGACAATGAGCAGTTCTTC. As protein: CASSPGDNEQFF. Full variable domain (missing parts from reference TRBV9 and TRBJ2-1): DSGVTQTPKHLITATGQRVTLRCSPRSGDLSVYWYQQSLDQGLQFLIQYYNGEERAKGNILERFSAQQFPDLHSELNLSSLELGDSALYFCASSPGDNEQFFGPGTRLTVL.

The chain joins TRBV10-2 to TRBJ2-3; TRBD1 aligns across 8 bases. The CDR3 is 16 residues long. Germline loops: CDR1 WSHSY, CDR2 SAAADI. Trimming removed 4 bases from V and 2 bases from J; junction bases left unmatched: 8. The CDR3: CASSGWGQAITDTQYF. Here the CDR3 DNA reads TGCGCCAGCAGTGGTTGGGGACAGGCGATCACAGATACGCAGTATTTT.

The chain links TRBV5-4 to TRBJ2-7, with D possibly matching TRBD1 (7 bases). The CDR3 extends over 15 amino acids. In germline, CDR1 is SGHNT, CDR2 YYREEE (reference sequence). The V gene lost 10 bases and the J gene lost 2 bases, with 22 bases spanning the gap. In nucleotides, the CDR3 is TGTGCCGCTGGTCCACAGGGGAGGTCAACCTACGAGCAGTACTTC. Residues: CAAGPQGRSTYEQYF.

The chain uses TRBV30 and TRBJ2-3; TRBD2 agrees at 7 bases. Trimming cost V 2 bases and J 6 bases; bases outside gene matches: 8. The CDR3 has 14 residues. The germline gives CDR1 GTSNPN, CDR2 SVGIG (reference sequence). For the CDR3, the DNA is TGTGCCTGGAGTTCTAGCGGTAGGTGGGATACGCAGTATTTT. This gives the protein CAWSSSGRWDTQYF. Supplemented by reference TRBV30 and TRBJ2-3, the full variable domain reads SQTIHQWPATLVQPVGSPLSLECTVEGTSNPNLYWYRQAAGRGLQLLFYSVGIGQISSEVPQNLSASRPQDRQFILSSKKLLLSDSGFYLCAWSSSGRWDTQYFGPGTRLTVL.

The rearrangement joins TRBV10-3 to TRBJ1-1, with no clear D. V lost 7 bases and J 3 bases, leaving 6 bases between the germline ends. Germline CDR1 and CDR2: ENHRY and SYGVKD. The CDR3 has 11 residues. The CDR3, as DNA: TGTGCCATCATCCAGGACACTGAAGCTTTCTTT. Its translation is CAIIQDTEAFF.

This chain uses TRBV27 with TRBJ1-1, with TRBD1 as a possible D gene (6 bases). CDR3 size: 14 residues. Germline-derived CDR1 and CDR2 are MNHEY and SMNVEV (reference sequence). The V gene lost 5 bases and the J gene lost 6 bases, with 16 bases spanning the gap. DNA of the CDR3: TGTGCCAGCAGTGAAGGGGGTAAGTGGGCTGAAGCTTTCTTT. It yields the protein CASSEGGKWAEAFF.

DNA of the CDR3: TGCGCCAGCAGCCAAGACGGAGGGGGCGCGAACACCGGGGAGCTGTTTTTT. Its protein product is CASSQDGGGANTGELFF. V is TRBV4-1 and J is TRBJ2-2; tentatively, D is TRBD1 (7 bases). Trimming removed 0 bases from V and 0 bases from J, with 11 bases in between. CDR1 is MGHRA and CDR2 is YSYEKL in the germline V gene. This CDR3 has 17 residues.